This T cell receptor (beta chain) derives from a study of technical replicates of blood from a few donors. CDR1 and CDR2 (germline): SQVTM, ANQGSEA. J lost 0 bases, V lost 6 bases, and 6 bases had no gene match. The CDR3 runs 14 residues. Profiled with immunoSEQ multiplex PCR; TCRdb holds only in-frame clones, not every one. The table has 65,000 to 95,000 clones, nearly 98% seen once. This sequence originates from a human donor in good health. This chain connects TRBV29-1 to TRBJ1-1; 8 bases are a match to TRBD1. Input material: T cells isolated from PBMCs. The CDR3 DNA reads TGCAGCGTGGCCTTGGGACAGGTGAACACTGAAGCTTTCTTT. It codes for CSVALGQVNTEAFF.